The 5 T cell receptor beta chains below all came from one sample that was sequenced in a study of blood T cell repertoires in COVID-19. Using immunoSEQ multiplex PCR, the repertoire was profiled, and TCRdb retains in-frame clones only, with some absent. This table has about 200,000 clones, 75% to 90% appearing once. The specimen sequenced was peripheral blood. These receptors all come from a man in his 60s with acute or convalescent COVID-19.

The chain employs TRBV27 and TRBJ1-1, with TRBD1 matching over 8 bases. This CDR3 has 14 amino acids. After removal of 5 bases from V and 2 bases from J, the junction contained 4 bases not matched to a gene. The germline gives CDR1 MNHEY, CDR2 SMNVEV (reference sequence). The CDR3, as DNA: TGTGCCAGCAGTGCGGACAGGGCTAACACTGAAGCTTTCTTT. Translation: CASSADRANTEAFF.

The genes are TRBV4-1 and TRBJ2-7, with D possibly TRBD2 on 6 matching bases. Per germline, CDR1 MGHRA and CDR2 YSYEKL. With 3 bases removed from V and 3 bases from J, the gap between germline ends came to 18 bases. This CDR3 is built from 16 residues. CDR3 sequence: CASSHPGGSGFYEQYF. The CDR3 bases are TGCGCCAGCAGCCACCCCGGGGGTAGCGGTTTCTACGAGCAGTACTTC.

The gene calls are TRBV6-2 or TRBV6-3 and TRBJ1-1; 7 bases line up with TRBD1. Trimming took 2 bases from V and 8 from J; bases not matched to a gene: 20. CDR1 is MNHEY, CDR2 SVGEGT, per germline. CDR3 length equals 18 residues. The CDR3: CASSYLYDRGRRIGEAFF. The CDR3 DNA reads as TGTGCCAGCAGTTACCTTTACGATAGGGGGCGACGGATCGGAGAAGCTTTCTTT.

This clone was detected only a few times. The V call is TRBV11-2, the J call TRBJ2-3, with D possibly matching TRBD1 (6 bases). V lost 2 bases and J lost 4, with 16 bases in between. This CDR3 contains 16 residues. Germline CDR1 is SGHAT and CDR2 is FQNNGV. The DNA for the CDR3 is TGTGCCAGCAGCTTATTGGAAGGGGGTCTACCAGATACGCAGTATTTT. It translates to CASSLLEGGLPDTQYF.

This clone was observed a single time. The CDR3 spells CASSPGLAGGSTDTQYF. CDR3 in DNA: TGTGCCAGCAGCCCAGGACTAGCGGGAGGGAGCACAGATACGCAGTATTTT. The chain carries TRBV11-3 and TRBJ2-3; 15 bases are a match to TRBD2. The CDR3 is 17 residues long. Germline assignment: CDR1 SGHNT and CDR2 YENEEA. Losses at the gene ends were 5 bases for V and 0 bases for J; bases not matched to a gene: 3.